The entry that follows covers one T cell receptor (beta chain) sequence. The V gene's germline CDR1 is LGHNA and CDR2 YNFKEQ. Trimming removed 0 bases from V and 7 bases from J; junction bases left unmatched: 2. The CDR3 runs to 13 residues. This sample was taken from a study of cytomegalovirus exposure and HLA in healthy donors. It was with 60 Vbeta and 13 Jbeta primers that the PCR ran. Using immunoSEQ multiplex PCR, the repertoire was profiled, and TCRdb retains in-frame clones only, with some absent. The table lists hundreds of thousands of clones, 85% to 90% of them singletons, with roughly 2.3% in the top ten.

The sequenced material came from PBMCs. This sequence was found in a woman aged 18-35 years in good health and CMV-seronegative. The chain is built from TRBV4-2 and TRBJ1-1, with 7 positions matching TRBD1. The CDR3 region has the DNA TGTGCCAGCAGCCAAGATGGGGACAGTGAAGCTTTCTTT. Amino acids: CASSQDGDSEAFF.